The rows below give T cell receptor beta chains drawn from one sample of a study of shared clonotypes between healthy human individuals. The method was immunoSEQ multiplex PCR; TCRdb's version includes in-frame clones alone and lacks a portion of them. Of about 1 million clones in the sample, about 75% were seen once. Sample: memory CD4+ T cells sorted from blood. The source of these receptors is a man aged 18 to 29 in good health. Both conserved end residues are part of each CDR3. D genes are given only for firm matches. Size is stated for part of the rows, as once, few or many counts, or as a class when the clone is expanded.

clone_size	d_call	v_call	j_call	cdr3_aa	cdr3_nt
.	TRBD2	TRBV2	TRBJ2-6	CACGGLAGSGANVLTF	TGTGCCTGTGGGGGACTAGCGGGATCTGGGGCCAACGTCCTGACTTTC
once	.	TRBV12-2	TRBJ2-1	CASRFLGGEAGHEQFF	TGTGCAAGTCGCTTCCTAGGGGGCGAGGCTGGGCATGAGCAGTTCTTC
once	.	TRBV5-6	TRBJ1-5	CASSLQGPNQPQHF	TGTGCCAGCAGCTTACAGGGCCCAAATCAGCCCCAGCATTTT
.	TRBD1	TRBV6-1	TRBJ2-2	CASSETGTGLNTGELFF	TGTGCCAGCAGTGAAACCGGGACAGGGCTAAACACCGGGGAGCTGTTTTTT
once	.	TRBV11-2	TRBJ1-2	CASSLDPSKSYTF	TGTGCCAGCAGCTTAGACCCCAGCAAGAGCTACACCTTC
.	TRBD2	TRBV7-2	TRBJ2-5	CASSLGTSGGGETQYF	TGTGCCAGCAGCTTAGGGACTAGCGGTGGTGGGGAGACCCAGTACTTC
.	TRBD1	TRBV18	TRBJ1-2	CASSPGSGQSGGYTF	TGTGCCAGCTCACCAGGGTCGGGACAGTCTGGAGGCTACACCTTC
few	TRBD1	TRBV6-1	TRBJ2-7	CASRPGQGYEQYF	TGTGCCAGCAGACCGGGACAGGGCTACGAGCAGTACTTC
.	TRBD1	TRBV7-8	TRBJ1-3	CASSITLPGTGSGNTIYF	TGTGCCAGCAGCATTACACTCCCCGGGACAGGGTCAGGAAACACCATATATTTT
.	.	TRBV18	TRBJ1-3	CASSPSGRDSGNTIYF	TGTGCCAGCTCACCCTCTGGCAGGGACTCTGGAAACACCATATATTTT
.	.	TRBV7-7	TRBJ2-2	CASSPTGNTGELFF	TGTGCTAGCAGCCCCACAGGGAACACCGGGGAGCTGTTTTTT
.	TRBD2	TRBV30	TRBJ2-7	CACTTSGGTYEQYF	TGTGCCTGCACGACTAGCGGGGGTACCTACGAGCAGTACTTC
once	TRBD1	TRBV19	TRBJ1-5	CASRTGGYSNQPQHF	TGTGCCAGTAGAACAGGGGGCTATAGCAATCAGCCCCAGCATTTT
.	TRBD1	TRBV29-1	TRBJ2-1	CSVEKLLGQVKYNEQFF	TGCAGCGTTGAAAAGTTATTGGGACAGGTGAAGTACAATGAGCAGTTCTTC
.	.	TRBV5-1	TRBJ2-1	CASSPGQTGHNEQFF	TGCGCCAGCAGCCCCGGCCAAACAGGGCACAATGAGCAGTTCTTC
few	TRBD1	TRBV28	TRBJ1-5	CASSQTGTSNQPQHF	TGTGCCAGCAGTCAGACAGGGACGAGCAATCAGCCCCAGCATTTT
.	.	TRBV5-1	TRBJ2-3	CASSQRGSTDTQYF	TGCGCCAGCAGCCAGAGGGGTAGCACAGATACGCAGTATTTT
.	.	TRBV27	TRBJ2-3	CASSPSDRRGTQYF	TGTGCCAGCAGTCCATCGGACAGGAGGGGTACGCAGTATTTT
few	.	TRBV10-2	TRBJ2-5	CASSERARETQYF	TGCGCCAGCAGTGAGAGAGCCCGGGAGACCCAGTACTTC
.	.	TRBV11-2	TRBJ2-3	CASSFPQATDTQYF	TGTGCCAGCAGCTTTCCACAGGCGACAGATACGCAGTATTTT
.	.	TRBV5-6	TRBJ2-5	CASSLSGEGFQETQYF	TGTGCCAGCAGCTTGTCAGGGGAGGGTTTCCAAGAGACCCAGTACTTC
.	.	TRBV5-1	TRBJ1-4	CASSSLGTTNEKLFF	TGCGCCAGCAGCTCCCTGGGAACAACTAATGAAAAACTGTTTTTT
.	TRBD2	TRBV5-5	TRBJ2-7	CASSLMLAGFYEQYF	TGTGCCAGCAGCTTGATGCTAGCGGGGTTCTACGAGCAGTACTTC
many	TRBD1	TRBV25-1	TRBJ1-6	CASSQTGWNSPLHF	TGTGCCAGCAGCCAGACAGGGTGGAATTCACCCCTCCACTTT
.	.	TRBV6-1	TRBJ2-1	CASSRGNPYNEQFF	TGTGCCAGCAGCCGCGGGAATCCTTACAATGAGCAGTTCTTC
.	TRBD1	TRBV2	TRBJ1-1	CASTEVGRGGLF	TGTGCCAGCACGGAGGTTGGCAGGGGGGGTCTCTTT
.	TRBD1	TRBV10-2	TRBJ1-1	CASSESDRGGTEAFF	TGCGCCAGCAGTGAGTCGGACAGGGGTGGCACTGAAGCTTTCTTT
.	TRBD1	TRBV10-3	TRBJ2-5	CAISFTGAETQYF	TGTGCCATCAGTTTTACAGGGGCGGAGACCCAGTACTTC
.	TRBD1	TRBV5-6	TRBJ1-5	CASSFSDRNQPQHF	TGTGCCAGCAGCTTCTCGGACAGGAATCAGCCCCAGCATTTT